The entry that follows covers one T cell receptor (beta chain) sequence. The data originate from a study of blood T cell repertoires in COVID-19. In the study overall: The cDNA or gDNA used as material had been derived from T cells, B-cell-depleted T cells, or PBMCs.

The CDR3 consists of 12 residues. CDR1 is MGHDK, CDR2 SYGVNS, per germline. Deletions cut 7 bases from V and 3 bases from J, with 9 bases between. Per the original data handling: Reference gene primer amplification in the assay estimated nucleated cell counts. Clones were read by immunoSEQ multiplex PCR, and TCRdb kept only the in-frame ones, dropping some. Clone size and the V and J calls come from that table; the DNA yielded D and trimming. This repertoire shows roughly 230,000 clones, roughly 91% found once; its top ten account for 5.5% to 8.5%. Allocation to cohorts depended on clinical history reported by the participants.

The source of this sequence is a young man in a cohort exposed to, infected with or recovered from COVID-19 (not recorded which). This chain connects TRBV25-1 to TRBJ2-5; a possible D gene is TRBD1 (5 bases). Sequencing was carried out using PBMCs or T cells enriched from blood (not recorded which). The chain's CDR3 is CASKGIEETQYF. The CDR3 region has the DNA TGTGCCAGCAAGGGGATAGAAGAGACCCAGTACTTC.